This entry features one T cell receptor beta chain sequence. They ran version v3.0 of the immunoSEQ assay at survey level. This table comes from immunoSEQ multiplex PCR, and its TCRdb copy is limited to in-frame clones, with some not included. The table includes over 25,000 clones, approximately 80% detected once. This record comes from a study of long-term antiretroviral therapy in people with HIV. The CDR3 runs to 13 residues. Deletions cut 6 bases from V and 3 bases from J, with 10 bases between. Germline CDR1 reads MDHEN; CDR2 reads SYDVKM. The V and J genes are TRBV28 and TRBJ2-3; D is ambiguous. The sample was unsorted PBMCs, taken 3 years after starting antiretroviral therapy. This receptor was obtained from a man aged 35 to 55 with HIV. The CDR3 DNA reads TGTGCCAGCAGCCAAAGACCGACAGATACGCAGTATTTT. Encoded protein: CASSQRPTDTQYF.